These 32 T cell receptor beta chains were all obtained from the same sample, sequenced in a study of T cell responses to AZD1222 COVID-19 vaccine. TCRdb keeps only in-frame clones here, not all; method: immunoSEQ multiplex PCR. The sample carries some 130,000 clones, about 92% recorded once. This specimen was peripheral blood, taken 28 days after the second AZD1222 dose. These receptors came from an adult who received the AZD1222 COVID-19 vaccine.

The genes are TRBV15 and TRBJ2-3, with D perhaps matching TRBD1 (6 bases). The germline gives CDR1 LNHNV, CDR2 YYDKDF (reference sequence). Between the trimmed V and J ends, which lost 2 bases and 4 bases, there was a span of 10 bases. The CDR3 spans 14 residues. CDR3 loop: CATSRSRGADTQYF. The CDR3 region has the DNA TGTGCCACCAGCAGATCCAGGGGCGCAGATACGCAGTATTTT.

The chain has TRBV10-2 and TRBJ2-3; 9 bases fit TRBD1. V lost 7 bases to trimming and J lost 4 bases; unmatched junction nucleotides: 6. Germline CDR1 reads WSHSY; CDR2 reads SAAADI. This CDR3 has 14 residues. The CDR3 sequence: CASNTGGRPDTQYF. The CDR3 nucleotides are TGCGCCAGCAATACAGGGGGCCGGCCAGATACGCAGTATTTT.

This chain links TRBV12-3 or TRBV12-4 with TRBJ2-1, with TRBD2 identical over 7 bases. The CDR3 is made up of 13 amino acids. V trimming: 7 bases; J trimming: 6 bases; junction bases outside the gene matches: 6. For the CDR3, the DNA is TGTGCCAGCAACAAACTAGCGCCCAATGAGCAGTTCTTC. Residues: CASNKLAPNEQFF.

The rearrangement joins TRBV5-1 to TRBJ1-1; the D is unclear. CDR1 and CDR2 from the germline V gene are SGHRS and YFSETQ. V lost 3 bases and J 1 base, leaving 7 bases between the germline ends. The CDR3 runs 13 residues. The CDR3: CASSSDGNTEAFF. The CDR3 coding sequence is TGCGCCAGCAGCTCGGACGGGAACACTGAAGCTTTCTTT. The whole variable domain, filled in from reference TRBV5-1 and TRBJ1-1, reads KAGVTQTPRYLIKTRGQQVTLSCSPISGHRSVSWYQQTPGQGLQFLFEYFSETQRNKGNFPGRFSGRQFSNSRSEMNVSTLELGDSALYLCASSSDGNTEAFFGQGTRLTVV.

This clone is a singleton in its sample. The chain recombines TRBV11-2 with TRBJ2-1, with D perhaps TRBD1 (5 bases). The CDR3 is 12 amino acids. Deletions cut 4 bases from V and 6 bases from J, with 7 bases between. The germline CDR1 and CDR2 sequences are SGHAT and FQNNGV. The CDR3 sequence is CASSSQGNEQFF. DNA for the CDR3: TGTGCCAGCAGCTCGCAGGGCAATGAGCAGTTCTTC.

The DNA for the CDR3 is TGTGCCAGTAGTACGCCCGCAAGCCGGGATACGCAGTATTTT. This codes for CASSTPASRDTQYF. The chain carries TRBV19 and TRBJ2-3; D is unclear. Trimming took 4 bases from V and 6 from J, leaving 14 bases between them. Germline values: CDR1 LNHDA, CDR2 SQIVND (reference sequence). The CDR3 totals 14 residues.

The chain combines TRBV29-1 with TRBJ1-2; D unresolved. Germline V gene data show CDR1 as SQVTM and CDR2 as ANQGSEA. Trimming pared 4 bases from V and 3 bases from J, leaving 12 bases between. The CDR3 covers 13 residues. This chain's CDR3 is CSVVTAFHYGYTF. DNA for the CDR3: TGCAGCGTTGTTACAGCGTTTCACTATGGCTACACCTTC.

The rearrangement uses TRBV25-1 and TRBJ2-7, with 9 bases fitting TRBD2. Germline V gene lookup returns CDR1 MGHDK and CDR2 SYGVNS. The V gene end was trimmed by 7 bases and the J gene end by 2 bases; junction bases not matched to a gene: 3. CDR3 length equals 13 residues. The CDR3, as DNA: TGTGCCAGCAATAGCGGGGGAACCTACGAGCAGTACTTC. It is translated as CASNSGGTYEQYF.

The rearrangement links TRBV9 to TRBJ1-6, with no clear D. The CDR3 totals 13 residues. V shed 2 bases and J shed 10 bases, with 10 bases lying between them. The germline V gene has CDR1 SGDLS and CDR2 YYNGEE. The CDR3 here is CASSVPGSSPLHF. The CDR3 coding sequence is TGTGCCAGCAGCGTCCCGGGGTCCTCACCCCTCCACTTT.

V usage is TRBV28 and J usage is TRBJ2-1; maybe TRBD1 (6 bases). The CDR3 is made up of 16 amino acids. V lost 7 bases to trimming and J lost 6 bases, with 22 bases between them. In germline, CDR1 is MDHEN, CDR2 SYDVKM. The chain's CDR3 is CASILNGPGEGNEQFF. CDR3 DNA sequence: TGTGCCAGCATCCTAAATGGGCCAGGGGAAGGCAATGAGCAGTTCTTC.

The chain combines TRBV28 with TRBJ1-6; no clear D gene. The V gene lost 6 bases and the J gene lost 10 bases, with 16 bases spanning the gap. The germline gives CDR1 MDHEN, CDR2 SYDVKM. This CDR3 region has 14 residues. CDR3 loop: CASSRFSVGSPLHF. The CDR3 region has the DNA TGTGCCAGCAGCCGGTTCTCAGTTGGATCACCCCTCCACTTT.

The chain couples TRBV9 to TRBJ1-6; D is undetermined. This CDR3 has 15 amino acids. CDR1 SGDLS and CDR2 YYNGEE come from the germline V gene. Trimming left V 0 bases short and J 9 bases short, with 13 bases between. The CDR3, as DNA: TGTGCCAGCAGCGTAGGGGTTCCGGGTGGTTCACCCCTCCACTTT. Translating it yields CASSVGVPGGSPLHF.

The chain links TRBV27 to TRBJ2-1; D perhaps matches TRBD2 (6 bases). The V end was cut by 4 bases, the J end by 7 bases, with 14 bases between. CDR1 and CDR2 from the germline V gene are MNHEY and SMNVEV (reference sequence). The length of the CDR3 is 14 residues. The CDR3 region has the DNA TGTGCCAGCAGTTCCGGGCCCAGCGGGAATGAGCAGTTCTTC. Translation gives CASSSGPSGNEQFF.

This clone was seen a single time. The chain uses TRBV27 and TRBJ1-1, with a possible D match to TRBD1 (6 bases). The length of the CDR3 is 12 residues. Trimming shortened V by 5 bases and J by 8 bases, and 12 bases separated the two germline ends. Per germline, CDR1 MNHEY and CDR2 SMNVEV (reference sequence). The DNA for the CDR3 is TGTGCCAGCAGTCGAGGTGGGACAGAAGCTTTCTTT. It specifies CASSRGGTEAFF.

V usage is TRBV29-1 and J usage is TRBJ1-1; D is uncertain. CDR1 and CDR2 (germline): SQVTM, ANQGSEA. The V gene lost 0 bases and the J gene lost 1 base, with 6 bases spanning the gap. This CDR3 comprises 13 residues. The chain's CDR3 is CSVEDWANTEAFF. The CDR3, as DNA: TGCAGCGTTGAAGATTGGGCGAACACTGAAGCTTTCTTT.

The chain uses TRBV5-8 and TRBJ1-2; D is uncertain. Germline assignment: CDR1 SGHTS and CDR2 YDEGEE. This CDR3 comprises 14 residues. Trimming took off 4 bases at V and 8 bases at J, with 18 bases between the two ends. CDR3 region: CASSPGEAGGGYTF. The CDR3, as DNA: TGTGCCAGCAGCCCTGGGGAGGCAGGCGGGGGCTACACCTTC.

This chain links TRBV27 with TRBJ1-4; D not certain. The CDR3 is 15 residues long. Germline CDR1 MNHEY, CDR2 SMNVEV (reference sequence). The V and J ends lost 1 base and 2 bases respectively, with 8 bases between them. DNA for the CDR3: TGTGCCAGCAGTTTATTCGGCCAGACTAATGAAAAACTGTTTTTT. This codes for CASSLFGQTNEKLFF.

The CDR3 DNA reads TGTGCCAGCTCACCGCCGGGACTAGCGGGAGGAGATACGCAGTATTTT. Its translation: CASSPPGLAGGDTQYF. J is TRBJ2-3 and V is TRBV18, with 15 bases lining up with TRBD2. Germline loops: CDR1 KGHSH, CDR2 LQKENI. V trimming: 3 bases; J trimming: 5 bases; junction bases outside the gene matches: 3. This CDR3 contains 16 residues.

The chain links TRBV5-1 to TRBJ2-3; TRBD2 aligns across 9 bases. Germline lookup yields CDR1 SGHRS and CDR2 YFSETQ. J was trimmed by 4 bases and V by 1 base; bases with no gene match: 4. This CDR3 has 15 amino acids. The CDR3: CASSLQGTSSDTQYF. In nucleotides, the CDR3 is TGCGCCAGCAGCTTGCAAGGGACTAGCTCAGATACGCAGTATTTT. Using reference TRBV5-1 and TRBJ2-3 for the parts outside the CDR3, the full variable domain is KAGVTQTPRYLIKTRGQQVTLSCSPISGHRSVSWYQQTPGQGLQFLFEYFSETQRNKGNFPGRFSGRQFSNSRSEMNVSTLELGDSALYLCASSLQGTSSDTQYFGPGTRLTVL.

This rearrangement joins TRBV7-3 to TRBJ2-1, with 11 bases lining up with TRBD1. V lost 1 base, J lost 5 bases, and 1 base stayed unmatched. Germline loops: CDR1 SGHTA, CDR2 FQGTGA. The length of the CDR3 is 15 residues. The CDR3 loop reads CASSLKGQGDNEQFF. CDR3 sequence (DNA): TGTGCCAGCAGCTTAAAGGGACAGGGGGACAATGAGCAGTTCTTC.

The J gene is TRBJ2-7, the V gene TRBV28, with 9 bases that match TRBD1. The germline gives CDR1 MDHEN, CDR2 SYDVKM. The length of the CDR3 is 12 residues. Trimming at V came to 5 bases and at J to 7 bases, leaving 3 bases not matched to a gene. The CDR3, as DNA: TGTGCCAGCAGTCAAGGGACAGGGGAGCAGTACTTC. It is translated as CASSQGTGEQYF.

The chain has TRBV4-1 and TRBJ1-2, with 7 bases identical to TRBD1. Germline V gene data show CDR1 as MGHRA and CDR2 as YSYEKL. The J segment lost 4 bases and the V segment lost 0 bases, leaving 8 bases of the junction unmatched. The CDR3 has 16 amino acids. In DNA form, the CDR3 reads TGCGCCAGCAGCCAAGAATTTAGGGGGCTGAGCTATGGCTACACCTTC. Encoded protein: CASSQEFRGLSYGYTF.

V gene TRBV24-1 combines with J gene TRBJ2-3; 12 bases agree with TRBD1. CDR1 and CDR2 from the germline V gene are KGHDR and SFDVKD. The J segment lost 4 bases and the V segment lost 5 bases, leaving 3 bases of the junction unmatched. This CDR3 is 15 amino acids long. The CDR3 here is CATSGDRGLPDTQYF. CDR3 coding DNA: TGTGCCACCAGTGGGGACAGGGGGCTTCCAGATACGCAGTATTTT.

The rearrangement uses TRBV28 and TRBJ2-1; D is uncertain. The germline gives CDR1 MDHEN, CDR2 SYDVKM. Trimming took off 6 bases at V and 7 bases at J, with 7 bases between the two ends. This CDR3 has 11 residues. This CDR3 reads CASSLRNEQFF. CDR3 coding DNA: TGTGCCAGCAGCCTTAGGAATGAGCAGTTCTTC.

This chain connects TRBV25-1 to TRBJ1-1; 7 nucleotides align to TRBD1. V lost 4 bases, J lost 2 bases, and 16 bases stayed unmatched. Germline V gives CDR1 MGHDK, CDR2 SYGVNS. The CDR3 totals 18 residues. CDR3 DNA: TGTGCCAGCAGTGCTCTACCCGGGGAACAGGGGACCAACACTGAAGCTTTCTTT. It specifies CASSALPGEQGTNTEAFF.

CDR3 nucleotide sequence: TGTGCCAGCAGCCGGACAAATGAGCAGTTCTTC. Its translation: CASSRTNEQFF. This chain uses TRBV7-8 with TRBJ2-1, with D possibly being TRBD1 (5 bases). The CDR3 is 11 residues long. V was pared by 5 bases and J by 7 bases, with 6 bases between. Germline V gene lookup returns CDR1 SGHVS and CDR2 FQNEAQ. The full variable domain, in which reference TRBV7-8 and TRBJ2-1 provide the parts outside the CDR3, is GAGVSQSPRYKVAKRGQDVALRCDPISGHVSLFWYQQALGQGPEFLTYFQNEAQLDKSGLPSDRFFAERPEGSVSTLKIQRTQQEDSAVYLCASSRTNEQFFGPGTRLTVL.

The V gene is TRBV6-1, the J gene TRBJ2-2; no definite D call. Looked up from germline, CDR1 is MNHNS and CDR2 is SASEGT. V was clipped by 4 bases and J by 1 base, with 16 bases between them. The CDR3 length is 17 residues. The CDR3 region is CASSGPGPVRNTGELFF. The DNA for the CDR3 is TGTGCCAGCAGTGGACCGGGCCCCGTCCGGAACACCGGGGAGCTGTTTTTT.

Regarding this clone: The junction departs from germline at one end; a sequencing error may be responsible. The gene calls are TRBV4-1 and TRBJ2-5; 11 nucleotides agree with TRBD2. This CDR3 contains 15 residues. Germline CDR1 and CDR2: MGHRA and YSYEKL. The CDR3 region is CPSSRLAGSQETQYF. The DNA of the CDR3 is TGCCCCAGCAGCCGACTAGCGGGAAGCCAAGAGACCCAGTACTTC.

This clone appeared once. The CDR3 nucleotides are TGTGCCAGCACCCAGTGGGACAGGGGCTTTGGCTACACCTTC. Translated, it gives CASTQWDRGFGYTF. J is TRBJ1-2 and V is TRBV11-2; TRBD1 aligns across 10 bases. The CDR3 has 14 amino acids. Germline lookup yields CDR1 SGHAT and CDR2 FQNNGV. J lost 7 bases, V lost 7 bases, and 9 bases had no gene match.

The rearrangement uses TRBV6-1 and TRBJ2-5; 8 positions agree with TRBD2. The CDR3 has 15 residues. The J segment lost 5 bases and the V segment lost 2 bases, leaving 7 bases of the junction unmatched. Per the germline V gene, CDR1 is MNHNS and CDR2 is SASEGT. The CDR3 DNA reads as TGTGCCAGCAGTGAACCCTCTAGCGGGTTTGAGACCCAGTACTTC. Protein sequence: CASSEPSSGFETQYF.

V is TRBV27 and J is TRBJ2-1, with 13 bases matching TRBD2. Germline V gene lookup returns CDR1 MNHEY and CDR2 SMNVEV (reference sequence). The CDR3 sequence is 17 residues long. V shed 5 bases and J 4 bases; nucleotides not matched to a gene: 8. CDR3 sequence: CASSIGTSGALYNEQFF. The CDR3 DNA follows: TGTGCCAGCAGTATCGGGACTAGCGGGGCCCTTTACAATGAGCAGTTCTTC.

V usage is TRBV27 and J usage is TRBJ2-7; the match to TRBD1 covers 8 bases. The CDR3 is 15 amino acids. With V trimmed by 4 bases and J by 5 bases, 10 bases remained unmatched. The germline V gene has CDR1 MNHEY and CDR2 SMNVEV (reference sequence). DNA for the CDR3: TGTGCCAGCAGTTCCCTCACCTGGACAGGGAACGAGCAGTACTTC. Its translation: CASSSLTWTGNEQYF.